A selection of T cell receptor beta chains follows, all from one sample in a study of neurological immune-mediated disorders. One entry per CDR3 protein, called by TCRdb with MiXCR from the 5' RACE reads. Among around 46,000 distinct CDR3 sequences listed, under 2% were seen once. The sample comprised PBMCs. These receptors were obtained from a woman between 40 and 50 years old with multiple sclerosis. The CDR3 runs from the conserved cysteine through the conserved F or W. The D gene is left open where the match is weak. Size is stated for part of the rows, as once, few or many counts, or as a class when the clone is expanded.

J	D	length	size	V	DNA	CDR3
TRBJ2-7	TRBD1	14	few	TRBV5-5	TGTGCCAGCAGCTTGAAGGACAGGGGCAAAGCGCAGTACTTC	CASSLKDRGKAQYF
TRBJ2-3	NA	14	many	TRBV7-8	TGTGCCAGCAGCTTATGGTCAACCCTCGATACGCAGTATTTT	CASSLWSTLDTQYF
TRBJ2-2	TRBD1	14	many	TRBV5-5	TGTGCCAGCAGCGGACAGGGGGCGGGCGGGGAGCTGTTTTTT	CASSGQGAGGELFF
TRBJ1-2	NA	14	many	TRBV6-6	TGTGCCAGCAGTTACCCTACAGCTAACTATGGCTACACCTTC	CASSYPTANYGYTF
TRBJ2-3	NA	16	NA	TRBV20-1	TGCAGTGCTAGATTACGGCGGTCCTATAGCACATATACGCAGTATTTT	CSARLRRSYSTYTQYF
TRBJ2-7	TRBD1	14	many	TRBV5-1	TGCGCCAGCAGCCAGGGACAGGGGTCCGCTGAGCAGTACTTC	CASSQGQGSAEQYF
TRBJ2-1	NA	15	few	TRBV5-1	TGCGCCAGCAGCTTGGTAGGGGACCCCTACAATGAGCAGTTCTTC	CASSLVGDPYNEQFF
TRBJ2-1	TRBD2	15	many	TRBV11-2	TGTGCCAGCAGCTTTGGGTGGGGGGGTTACAATGAGCAGTTCTTC	CASSFGWGGYNEQFF
TRBJ2-7	NA	11	many	TRBV5-1	TGCGCCAGCCATACCCACTACGAGCAGTACTTC	CASHTHYEQYF
TRBJ2-1	NA	15	many	TRBV5-6	TGTGCCAGCAGCCGCCTGGGGAACACCTACAATGAGCAGTTCTTC	CASSRLGNTYNEQFF
TRBJ1-1	NA	12	many	TRBV9	TGTGCCAGCAGCGTCATACAGTCAGAAGCTTTCTTT	CASSVIQSEAFF
TRBJ2-7	NA	15	many	TRBV20-1	TGCAGTGCTAGAGATGCGGACTATCCCTCCTACGAGCAGTACTTC	CSARDADYPSYEQYF
TRBJ2-3	NA	13	many	TRBV10-1	TGCGCCAGCAGGGACACCCCCACAGATACGCAGTATTTT	CASRDTPTDTQYF
TRBJ2-1	TRBD2	15	many	TRBV20-1	TGCAGTGCTAGATCCCTAGCGGGGGGGTACAATGAGCAGTTCTTC	CSARSLAGGYNEQFF
TRBJ2-2	NA	17	many	TRBV3-1	TGTGCCAGCAGCCCCCCGTGGGGGGAAGGTAACACCGGGGAGCTGTTTTTT	CASSPPWGEGNTGELFF
TRBJ2-1	TRBD2	15	many	TRBV5-1	TGCGCCAGCAGCAGACTAGCGGAGGTCTACAATGAGCAGTTCTTC	CASSRLAEVYNEQFF